These 29 T cell receptor beta chains share one sample of origin, sequenced in a study of human T cells and chemical hapten exposure. One entry per CDR3 protein, called by TCRdb with MiXCR from the RACE reads. Among 96,000 or so distinct CDR3 sequences listed, 9.3% were seen once. Time point reported: patch test 2, 6 weeks after DPC sensitization. Documented treatment: therapeutic diphenylcyclopropenone sensitization with weekly scalp DPC. The sample in question was whole blood, obtained in connection with sensitization to the hapten diphenylcyclopropenone (DPC). These receptors came from a woman aged 40 to 50 with alopecia areata. Some clones in this sample may be carry-over from other donors' samples.

V gene TRBV12-3 or TRBV12-4 combines with J gene TRBJ1-5; no reliable D call. This CDR3 is built from 13 residues. With 2 bases removed from V and 5 bases from J, the gap between germline ends came to 7 bases. CDR3 protein: CASSLTEDQPQHF. CDR3 sequence (DNA): TGTGCCAGCAGTTTAACAGAAGATCAGCCCCAGCATTTT.

This clonotype was observed at least ten times. The chain recombines TRBV6-5 with TRBJ2-7, with D unclear. V was trimmed by 5 bases and J by 5 bases, leaving 13 bases between them. The V gene's germline CDR1 is MNHEY and CDR2 SVGAGI. The CDR3 spans 13 residues. This chain's CDR3 is CASSTPPFHEQYF. CDR3 nucleotide sequence: TGTGCCAGCAGTACCCCCCCGTTTCACGAGCAGTACTTC.

The chain carries TRBV7-8 and TRBJ2-5, with D uncertain. Looked up from germline, CDR1 is SGHVS and CDR2 is FQNEAQ. The V end was cut by 8 bases, the J end by 7 bases, with 14 bases between. The CDR3 covers 12 residues. This chain's CDR3 is CASRSSTGTQYF. Written as DNA, the CDR3 is TGTGCCAGCCGATCCTCTACCGGGACCCAGTACTTC.

This clonotype occurred a few times. V and J are TRBV27 and TRBJ2-6; D not certain. This CDR3 is built from 13 residues. Germline CDR1 MNHEY, CDR2 SMNVEV (reference sequence). V lost 3 bases and J lost 2, with 2 bases in between. CDR3 DNA: TGTGCCAGCAGTTTTGCTGGGGCCAACGTCCTGACTTTC. Residues: CASSFAGANVLTF.

This clonotype was detected ten times or more. The V call is TRBV7-2, the J call TRBJ2-2; unclear D gene. The V gene lost 1 base and the J gene lost 4 bases, with 7 bases spanning the gap. Looked up from germline, CDR1 is SGHTA and CDR2 is FQGNSA. There are 14 residues in the CDR3. This CDR3 reads CASSLGQSTGELFF. CDR3 DNA: TGTGCCAGCAGCTTAGGACAAAGCACCGGGGAGCTGTTTTTT.

This clonotype has ten or more counts. The V call is TRBV29-1, the J call TRBJ2-1; TRBD2 might be the D (6 bases). The CDR3 covers 13 residues. The V gene's germline CDR1 is SQVTM and CDR2 ANQGSEA. Trimming left V 7 bases short and J 10 bases short, with 20 bases between. The CDR3 here is CSGTGLGVEEQFF. CDR3 DNA sequence: TGCAGCGGAACGGGACTTGGGGTGGAAGAGCAGTTCTTC.

The sample holds a few counts of this clonotype. The chain is built from TRBV6-2 or TRBV6-3 and TRBJ2-2; 7 nucleotides agree with TRBD1. V lost 6 bases, J lost 6 bases, and 10 bases stayed unmatched. CDR1 MNHEY and CDR2 SVGEGT come from the germline V gene. CDR3 length: 15 residues. The CDR3, as DNA: TGTGCCAGCAGCAGGACCCTAGGGGGCCCCGGGGAGCTGTTTTTT. Amino acid sequence: CASSRTLGGPGELFF.

This clonotype was recorded a few times. The V call is TRBV7-9, the J call TRBJ2-5; TRBD2 matches 7 bases. Looked up from germline, CDR1 is SEHNR and CDR2 is FQNEAQ (reference sequence). The ends lost 4 bases at V and 2 bases at J; junction bases unmatched: 7. This CDR3 contains 15 residues. The CDR3 region has the DNA TGTGCCAGCAGCTCCCGGGAGGTAACACAAGAGACCCAGTACTTC. This codes for CASSSREVTQETQYF.

The chain uses TRBV24-1 and TRBJ2-6, with 7 bases that match TRBD1. V lost 9 bases, J lost 2 bases, and 3 bases stayed unmatched. The CDR3 runs 14 residues. Germline lookup yields CDR1 KGHDR and CDR2 SFDVKD. Here the CDR3 reads CATAQGAGANVLTF. In DNA form, the CDR3 reads TGTGCCACCGCTCAGGGGGCTGGGGCCAACGTCCTGACTTTC.

The V and J genes are TRBV29-1 and TRBJ2-4; 8 bases are a match to TRBD1. The CDR3 consists of 15 residues. Germline V gene data show CDR1 as SQVTM and CDR2 as ANQGSEA. Trimming removed 5 bases from V and 3 bases from J; junction bases left unmatched: 9. CDR3 coding DNA: TGCAGCGTTCACGGGGGACAGGCGGGCAAAAACATTCAGTACTTC. It yields the protein CSVHGGQAGKNIQYF.

This chain joins TRBV20-1 and TRBJ1-1; D is uncertain. The germline V gene has CDR1 DFQATT and CDR2 SNEGSKA (reference sequence). This CDR3 comprises 10 residues. Trimming took 2 bases from V and 7 from J, leaving 5 bases between them. The CDR3 nucleotides read TGCAGTGCTAGAAATCTTGAAGCTTTCTTT. It is translated as CSARNLEAFF.

The table lists this clonotype with a count of one. The chain recombines TRBV28 with TRBJ2-2; weak D call: TRBD2 (5 bases). With 11 bases removed from V and 7 bases from J, the gap between germline ends came to 11 bases. CDR1 and CDR2 (germline): MDHEN, SYDVKM. The CDR3 has 11 amino acids. Here the CDR3 reads CASRRVGELFF. DNA for the CDR3: TGTGCCTCCCGGCGGGTCGGGGAGCTGTTTTTT.

This clonotype showed up just a few times. The V gene is TRBV28, the J gene TRBJ2-3; D is undetermined. This CDR3 has 15 amino acids. Trimming shortened V by 3 bases and J by 5 bases, and 15 bases separated the two germline ends. Germline V gene data show CDR1 as MDHEN and CDR2 as SYDVKM. The CDR3 loop is CASSLPEARKDTQYF. In DNA, the CDR3 is TGTGCCAGCAGTTTGCCCGAAGCTCGGAAAGATACGCAGTATTTT.

As concerns this clonotype: A read error may account for a junction end that differs from germline. The V call is TRBV10-3, the J call TRBJ2-1, with TRBD2 matching over 11 bases. Looked up from germline, CDR1 is ENHRY and CDR2 is SYGVKD. This CDR3 has 16 residues. The CDR3 DNA reads TGTGCCATCGGTGAGTCGGCAACTAGCGGGAGCCATGAGCAGTTCTTC. Amino acids: CAIGESATSGSHEQFF.

The V and J genes are TRBV27 and TRBJ2-1; D is unresolved. CDR1 and CDR2 (germline): MNHEY, SMNVEV (reference sequence). Trimming took off 3 bases at V and 6 bases at J, with 9 bases between the two ends. This CDR3 has 13 amino acids. The CDR3 sequence: CASSLGPSNEQFF. The CDR3 nucleotides are TGTGCCAGCAGTTTGGGTCCCTCCAATGAGCAGTTCTTC.

The rearrangement joins TRBV29-1 to TRBJ2-3, with 11 bases lining up with TRBD2. The germline CDR1 and CDR2 sequences are SQVTM and ANQGSEA. The CDR3 totals 15 residues. The V segment lost 6 bases and the J segment 7 bases; nucleotides outside the gene matches: 12. CDR3 loop: CSVAATSGGGNTQYF. CDR3 nucleotides: TGCAGCGTCGCAGCAACTAGCGGGGGAGGAAATACGCAGTATTTT.

This clonotype was seen ten or more times. The chain recombines TRBV28 with TRBJ2-5; the match to TRBD1 covers 7 bases. Germline lookup yields CDR1 MDHEN and CDR2 SYDVKM. There are 15 residues in the CDR3. V was pared by 6 bases and J by 2 bases, with 9 bases of the junction left unmatched. CDR3 DNA sequence: TGTGCCAGCAGCCCTAACAGGGGTCGGCAAGAGACCCAGTACTTC. Translated, it gives CASSPNRGRQETQYF.

The chain combines TRBV27 with TRBJ1-2; D gene uncertain. CDR1 and CDR2 from the germline V gene are MNHEY and SMNVEV (reference sequence). The V end was cut by 5 bases, the J end by 5 bases, with 12 bases between. CDR3 length: 13 residues. The CDR3 region is CASSQLGLYGYTF. The CDR3 bases are TGTGCCAGCAGTCAATTAGGTTTATATGGCTACACCTTC.

The chain has TRBV3-1 and TRBJ2-5; 8 bases map to TRBD2. The J segment lost 9 bases and the V segment lost 4 bases, leaving 7 bases of the junction unmatched. Germline CDR1 is LGHDT and CDR2 is YNNKEL (reference sequence). CDR3 size: 13 residues. The CDR3 region has the DNA TGTGCCAGCAGCCTACACACCGGGGGGGCCCAGTACTTC. Translating gives CASSLHTGGAQYF.

The rearrangement uses TRBV12-3 or TRBV12-4 and TRBJ2-3, with D perhaps TRBD1 (6 bases). The CDR3 runs 15 residues. Here the CDR3 DNA reads TGTGCTAGTGGTTTGGACGGACAGAACACAGATACGCAGTATTTT. Amino acid sequence: CASGLDGQNTDTQYF.

The sample holds a few counts of this clonotype. V gene TRBV20-1 combines with J gene TRBJ2-2; the match to TRBD2 covers 7 bases. This CDR3 contains 14 residues. After removal of 6 bases from V and 8 bases from J, the junction contained 12 bases not matched to a gene. Germline loops: CDR1 DFQATT, CDR2 SNEGSKA (reference sequence). The CDR3 loop reads CSAQVGGRSGELFF. CDR3 bases: TGCAGTGCGCAGGTGGGCGGGAGAAGTGGGGAGCTGTTTTTT.

V gene TRBV20-1 combines with J gene TRBJ1-1, with 7 bases matching TRBD1. Germline V CDR1 and CDR2: DFQATT, SNEGSKA (reference sequence). The V segment lost 7 bases and the J segment 1 base; nucleotides outside the gene matches: 3. The CDR3 is 12 residues long. CDR3 sequence: CSVWDRNTEAFF. The CDR3 DNA reads as TGCAGTGTCTGGGACAGGAACACTGAAGCTTTCTTT.

The chain joins TRBV4-2 to TRBJ2-7, with TRBD2 as a possible D gene (6 bases). Trimming cost V 0 bases and J 6 bases, with 12 bases left between them. The germline V gene encodes CDR1 LGHNA and CDR2 YNFKEQ. This CDR3 is built from 14 residues. The CDR3 here is CASSQEGLAREQYF. The CDR3, as DNA: TGTGCCAGCAGCCAAGAAGGGCTAGCGCGCGAGCAGTACTTC.

This clonotype was seen repeatedly, ten times or more. The rearrangement links TRBV28 to TRBJ2-3; no definite D call. Per germline, CDR1 MDHEN and CDR2 SYDVKM. V lost 3 bases, J lost 2 bases, and 9 bases lay in between. The length of the CDR3 is 14 residues. This CDR3 is CASSFQGSTDTQYF. The CDR3 DNA reads as TGTGCCAGCAGTTTTCAAGGTTCCACAGATACGCAGTATTTT.

V is TRBV6-5 and J is TRBJ1-1, with D unclear. Trimming shortened V by 2 bases and J by 3 bases, and 7 bases separated the two germline ends. CDR1 is MNHEY, CDR2 SVGAGI, per germline. The CDR3 is made up of 13 amino acids. CDR3 DNA: TGTGCCAGCAGTTACCTGCAGCACACTGAAGCTTTCTTT. Translating it yields CASSYLQHTEAFF.

J is TRBJ2-7 and V is TRBV21-1. TRBV21-1 represents a pseudogene. The CDR3 sequence is 15 residues long. The CDR3 nucleotides read TGTGCCAGCAGCAAAGCGCTCGGACCTGACTACGAGCAGTACTTC. Protein: CASSKALGPDYEQYF.

This clonotype turned up a few times. The chain has TRBV18 and TRBJ2-2; D uncertain. The CDR3 is 14 amino acids. V was trimmed by 6 bases and J by 9 bases, leaving 17 bases between them. Germline lookup yields CDR1 KGHSH and CDR2 LQKENI. The CDR3 spells CASSPDSGYRELFF. The CDR3 DNA sequence: TGTGCCAGCTCCCCCGATTCCGGATACAGGGAGCTGTTTTTT.

This rearrangement joins TRBV29-1 to TRBJ2-3; 9 nucleotides line up with TRBD1. This CDR3 contains 15 residues. The J segment lost 4 bases and the V segment lost 7 bases, leaving 12 bases of the junction unmatched. The germline gives CDR1 SQVTM, CDR2 ANQGSEA. The CDR3 sequence is CSGGGQGLEADTQYF. The CDR3 region has the DNA TGCAGCGGCGGAGGACAGGGGTTGGAGGCAGATACGCAGTATTTT.

In its sample, this clonotype was seen a few times. J is TRBJ2-2 and V is TRBV6-2 or TRBV6-3, with 7 bases fitting TRBD1. V was clipped by 6 bases and J by 5 bases; unmatched bases: 6. Germline assignment: CDR1 MNHEY and CDR2 SVGEGT. This CDR3 has 14 residues. Written as DNA, the CDR3 is TGTGCCAGCAGCCGACAGGGTTGGACCGGGGAGCTGTTTTTT. It translates to CASSRQGWTGELFF.